The next 9 T cell receptor beta chains were all read from a single sample in a study of read filtering for tumor transcriptome and immune sequencing. The library was built from roughly 400 ng RNA with molecular barcoded adaptors for alpha/delta and beta/gamma chains. TCRdb re-called the reads through MiXCR, storing one row per CDR3 protein. The profile covers 100,000 to 150,000 distinct CDR3 sequences, with roughly an eighth appearing a single time and just under 8.5% taken by the ten largest. Sequences were obtained from a population of CD138-negative cells sorted from bone marrow. The receptors come from a donor older than 35 with multiple myeloma.

This clonotype was counted many times. The V and J genes are TRBV6-1 and TRBJ1-5; D not certain. The CDR3 covers 15 residues. CDR1 and CDR2 from the germline V gene are MNHNS and SASEGT. The V end lost 1 base, the J end lost 3 bases, and 10 bases lay between the germline ends. CDR3 residues: CASSEETEYNQPQHF. As DNA, the CDR3 is TGTGCCAGCAGTGAAGAGACGGAGTACAATCAGCCCCAGCATTTT.

This clonotype appeared a few times. The chain uses TRBV7-2 and TRBJ1-5; 10 bases are a match to TRBD1. CDR3 length: 14 residues. Germline CDR1 reads SGHTA; CDR2 reads FQGNSA. The V gene end was trimmed by 6 bases and the J gene end by 2 bases; junction bases not matched to a gene: 1. The CDR3 DNA reads as TGTGCCAGCAGAGGGACAGGGGGCAATCAGCCCCAGCATTTT. Residues: CASRGTGGNQPQHF.

This clonotype was counted many times. The chain carries TRBV12-3 or TRBV12-4 and TRBJ1-4; TRBD1 matches at 7 bases. CDR3 length: 14 residues. Losses at the gene ends were 7 bases for V and 7 bases for J; bases not matched to a gene: 9. The CDR3 sequence: CASTLDRVGEKLFF. The CDR3 DNA follows: TGTGCCAGCACCTTAGACAGGGTGGGTGAAAAACTGTTTTTT.

At least ten counts were recorded for this clonotype. The chain has TRBV12-3 or TRBV12-4 and TRBJ2-3, with no clear D. The ends were cut back, 6 bases at V and 5 bases at J, with 6 bases in the middle. The CDR3 has 11 amino acids. In DNA, the CDR3 is TGTGCCAGCAGCCGAGGAGATACGCAGTATTTT. This gives the protein CASSRGDTQYF.

This clonotype was detected ten times or more. The chain carries TRBV5-1 and TRBJ1-1; perhaps TRBD1 as D (5 bases). The CDR3 extends over 15 amino acids. Germline V CDR1 and CDR2: SGHRS, YFSETQ. The germline V and J ends were trimmed by 0 bases and 1 base, with 10 bases remaining between them. The CDR3 nucleotides are TGCGCCAGCAGCTTGGCCGTAGGACAGAACACTGAAGCTTTCTTT. It translates to CASSLAVGQNTEAFF.

This clonotype turned up a few times. J is TRBJ2-2 and V is TRBV12-3 or TRBV12-4; D is uncertain. The germline V and J ends were trimmed by 5 bases and 4 bases, with 8 bases remaining between them. The CDR3 contains 13 residues. CDR3 in DNA: TGTGCCAGCAGTCACAGAGGCACCGGGGAGCTGTTTTTT. This encodes CASSHRGTGELFF.

Worth noting for this clonotype: Just one base apart from a much larger clone, this may be a read error. The rearrangement joins TRBV4-2 to TRBJ2-7; perhaps TRBD2 as D (7 bases). V was trimmed by 1 base and J by 12 bases, leaving 19 bases between them. This CDR3 region has 14 residues. From germline, CDR1 is LGHNA and CDR2 YNFKEQ. In nucleotides, the CDR3 is TGTGCCAGCAGCCAAGGCGACTGGTCCGGGGGGCGGTACTTC. Its translation is CASSQGDWSGGRYF.

Concerning this clonotype: Possible read error: a much larger clone is one base away. V is TRBV7-9 and J is TRBJ2-1, with 9 bases identical to TRBD1. Germline V gene sequence: CDR1 SEHNR, CDR2 FQNEAQ (reference sequence). The CDR3 consists of 17 residues. CDR3 region: CASGLAAGTGTYNEQFF. DNA for the CDR3: TGTGCCAGCGGCTTGGCCGCCGGGACAGGGACCTACAATGAGCAGTTCTTC.

This clonotype showed up many times. The rearrangement joins TRBV12-3 or TRBV12-4 to TRBJ2-2; D may match TRBD1 or TRBD2 (5 bases each). This CDR3 contains 15 residues. The V end was cut by 1 base, the J end by 5 bases, with 11 bases between. The CDR3 spells CASSLEREGTGELFF. CDR3 DNA: TGTGCCAGCAGTTTAGAGCGAGAGGGGACCGGGGAGCTGTTTTTT.